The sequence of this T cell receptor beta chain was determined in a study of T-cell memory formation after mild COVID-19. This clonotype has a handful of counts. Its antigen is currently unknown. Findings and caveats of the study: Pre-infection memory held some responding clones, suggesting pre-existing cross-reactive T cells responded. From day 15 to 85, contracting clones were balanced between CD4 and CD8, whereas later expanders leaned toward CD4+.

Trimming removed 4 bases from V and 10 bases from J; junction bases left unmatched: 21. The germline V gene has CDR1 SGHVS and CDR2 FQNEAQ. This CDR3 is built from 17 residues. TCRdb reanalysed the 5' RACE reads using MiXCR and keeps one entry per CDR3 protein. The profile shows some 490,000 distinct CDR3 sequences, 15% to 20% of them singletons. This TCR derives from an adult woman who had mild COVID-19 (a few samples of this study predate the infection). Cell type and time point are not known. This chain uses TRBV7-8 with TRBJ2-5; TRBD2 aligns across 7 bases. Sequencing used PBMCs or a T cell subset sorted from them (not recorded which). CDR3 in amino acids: CASSSSTSGVTWRIQYF. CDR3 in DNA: TGTGCCAGCAGCTCATCGACAAGCGGGGTAACATGGAGAATCCAGTACTTC.